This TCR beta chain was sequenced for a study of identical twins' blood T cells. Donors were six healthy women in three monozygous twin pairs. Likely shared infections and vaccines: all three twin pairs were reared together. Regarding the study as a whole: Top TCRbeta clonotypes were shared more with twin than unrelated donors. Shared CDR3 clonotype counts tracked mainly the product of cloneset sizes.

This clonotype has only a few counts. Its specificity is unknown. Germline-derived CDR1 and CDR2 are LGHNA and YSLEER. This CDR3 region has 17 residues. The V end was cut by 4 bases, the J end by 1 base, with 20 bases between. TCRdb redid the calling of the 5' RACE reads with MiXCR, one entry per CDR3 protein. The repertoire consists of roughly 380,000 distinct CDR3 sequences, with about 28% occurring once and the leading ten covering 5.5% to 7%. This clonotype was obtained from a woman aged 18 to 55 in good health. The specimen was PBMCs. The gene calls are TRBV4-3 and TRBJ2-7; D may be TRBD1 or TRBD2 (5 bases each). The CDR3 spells CASSPLANRHNSYEQYF. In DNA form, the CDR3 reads TGCGCCAGCAGCCCTTTAGCGAACAGGCATAATTCCTACGAGCAGTACTTC.